The 6 T cell receptor beta chains listed next were all sequenced from one sample in a study of blood T cell repertoires in COVID-19. Libraries were prepared by immunoSEQ multiplex PCR; TCRdb keeps only in-frame clonotypes and omits some of them. The repertoire has 200,000 to 250,000 clones, about 79% of them found once; the top ten carry 3% to 4%. Sequencing was done on a sample of PBMCs or T cells enriched from blood (not recorded which). Receptors were obtained from a woman aged 55-69 years who had recovered from COVID-19.

The rearrangement uses TRBV9 and TRBJ1-1; D possibly corresponds to TRBD1 (5 bases). V lost 5 bases and J lost 0, with 8 bases in between. The CDR3 runs to 13 residues. Germline CDR1 and CDR2: SGDLS and YYNGEE. This chain's CDR3 is CASSAGVNTEAFF. In DNA form, the CDR3 reads TGTGCCAGCAGTGCGGGGGTGAACACTGAAGCTTTCTTT. The whole variable domain, remainder taken from reference TRBV9 and TRBJ1-1, is DSGVTQTPKHLITATGQRVTLRCSPRSGDLSVYWYQQSLDQGLQFLIQYYNGEERAKGNILERFSAQQFPDLHSELNLSSLELGDSALYFCASSAGVNTEAFFGQGTRLTVV.

The chain has TRBV29-1 and TRBJ1-1, with D tentatively TRBD1 (5 bases). The length of the CDR3 is 15 residues. V shed 5 bases and J shed 3 bases, with 19 bases lying between them. The V gene's germline CDR1 is SQVTM and CDR2 ANQGSEA. CDR3 DNA: TGCAGCGTTTCCCCTACAGGAAACTTTTACACTGAAGCTTTCTTT. Translating gives CSVSPTGNFYTEAFF.

The V gene is TRBV2, the J gene TRBJ1-2; possible D gene TRBD1, 6 bases. The V end was cut by 1 base, the J end by 9 bases, with 12 bases between. This CDR3 has 13 residues. Germline V gene sequence: CDR1 SNHLY, CDR2 FYNNEI. The CDR3 sequence is CASSEGQAVRYTF. As DNA, the CDR3 is TGTGCCAGCAGTGAAGGACAGGCCGTTCGCTACACCTTC.

The chain is built from TRBV5-1 and TRBJ2-2; 12 positions agree with TRBD2. V dropped 4 bases and J dropped 5; count of bases not matched to a gene: 12. Per germline, CDR1 SGHRS and CDR2 YFSETQ. The CDR3 length is 18 residues. This chain's CDR3 is CASSSGLAGPSKTGELFF. CDR3 sequence (DNA): TGCGCCAGCAGCAGCGGACTAGCGGGACCGAGTAAGACCGGGGAGCTGTTTTTT.

CDR3 sequence (DNA): TGTGCCAGCAGCTTAGATACAGCCTCGGAGCAGTACTTC. It specifies CASSLDTASEQYF. J is TRBJ2-7 and V is TRBV7-6; D is uncertain. The germline gives CDR1 SGHVS, CDR2 FNYEAQ. The V gene lost 1 base and the J gene lost 7 bases, with 11 bases spanning the gap. The CDR3 spans 13 residues.

The CDR3 nucleotides are TGTGCCAGCAGCCAAGGTGCGGGATCGAACACTGAAGCTTTCTTT. This gives the protein CASSQGAGSNTEAFF. The chain has TRBV3-1 (or the pseudogene TRBV3-2) and TRBJ1-1; D is ambiguous. The CDR3 length is 15 residues. V lost 1 base to trimming and J lost 1 base, with 10 bases between them. Germline assignment: CDR1 LGHDT and CDR2 YNNKEL (reference sequence).